What follows are 25 T cell receptor beta chains derived from one specimen sequenced in a study of regulatory T cells in long-lasting Graves disease. The authors built TCR beta libraries using iRepertoire HTBI primers and Arm-PCR of CDR3 regions. TCRdb reanalysed the multiplex PCR reads using MiXCR and keeps one entry per CDR3 protein. This sample carries hundreds of thousands of distinct CDR3 sequences, 16% of them seen once, and the ten largest clones take 25% to 30%. Sample time point: newly diagnosed GD, antithyroid drugs for less than 3 months. From RNA extracted from PBMCs, the TCR library was made. In addition, the sample was reused for a study of T cells in Graves' hyperthyroidism and ophthalmopathy.

This sample comprised peripheral blood mononuclear cells (PBMCs), obtained at new diagnosis, from a patient treated with antithyroid drugs. The receptor source for this set is a middle-aged man with Graves disease.

V usage is TRBV20-1 and J usage is TRBJ1-1; a possible D gene is TRBD1 (6 bases). The CDR3 runs 15 residues. CDR1 and CDR2 (germline): DFQATT, SNEGSKA (reference sequence). Trimming stripped 4 bases from V and 5 bases from J, with 20 bases between. The CDR3 nucleotides read TGCAGTGCTACTGTGGAGGGGGGCATGGGGACTGAAGCTTTCTTT. The encoded protein is CSATVEGGMGTEAFF.

This clonotype has at least ten counts. The chain employs TRBV6-1 and TRBJ2-5, with D possibly being TRBD1 (6 bases). V gave up 6 bases and J gave up 0 bases, with 8 bases separating them. The CDR3 runs 13 residues. Germline V gene lookup returns CDR1 MNHNS and CDR2 SASEGT. For the CDR3, the DNA is TGTGCCAGCAGGAACAGGGACCAAGAGACCCAGTACTTC. Amino acid sequence: CASRNRDQETQYF.

This clonotype was counted only a few times. The rearrangement joins TRBV4-2 to TRBJ1-1; D not resolved. Deletions cut 0 bases from V and 8 bases from J, with 25 bases between. There are 18 residues in the CDR3. Germline-derived CDR1 and CDR2 are LGHNA and YNFKEQ. The CDR3 region is CASSQELPRQAVVVEAFF. The CDR3 DNA reads TGTGCCAGCAGCCAAGAGTTACCGCGGCAGGCCGTTGTAGTCGAAGCTTTCTTT.

This clonotype was counted between two and nine times. The chain employs TRBV25-1 and TRBJ2-5; no clear D. V was cut by 0 bases and J by 3 bases, with 5 bases left in between. Per the germline V gene, CDR1 is MGHDK and CDR2 is SYGVNS. The CDR3 consists of 13 residues. The chain's CDR3 is CASSEYGKETQYF. CDR3 DNA sequence: TGTGCCAGCAGTGAATATGGGAAAGAGACCCAGTACTTC. The whole variable domain, filled in from reference TRBV25-1 and TRBJ2-5, reads EADIYQTPRYLVIGTGKKITLECSQTMGHDKMYWYQQDPGMELHLIHYSYGVNSTEKGDLSSESTVSRIRTEHFPLTLESARPSHTSQYLCASSEYGKETQYFGPGTRLLVL.

This clonotype was observed a handful of times. The rearrangement links TRBV29-1 to TRBJ2-7; TRBD2 matches at 16 bases. The J segment lost 6 bases and the V segment lost 6 bases, leaving 8 bases of the junction unmatched. Germline assignment: CDR1 SQVTM and CDR2 ANQGSEA. CDR3 length equals 15 residues. The CDR3 DNA reads as TGCAGCGTGAGCGGGACTAGCGGGGGGGCATCCGAGCAGTACTTC. This sequence encodes CSVSGTSGGASEQYF.

This clonotype has a count of ten or more. This chain joins TRBV2 and TRBJ2-1; 7 bases fit TRBD1. This CDR3 has 14 residues. Germline lookup yields CDR1 SNHLY and CDR2 FYNNEI. V lost 11 bases, J lost 5 bases, and 12 bases stayed unmatched. The CDR3 bases are TGTGCCGGCAAACCGGACAGGCCGAACAATGAGCAGTTCTTC. It specifies CAGKPDRPNNEQFF. The full variable domain, in which reference TRBV2 and TRBJ2-1 provide the parts outside the CDR3, is EPEVTQTPSHQVTQMGQEVILRCVPISNHLYFYWYRQILGQKVEFLVSFYNNEISEKSEIFDDQFSVERPDGSNFTLKIRSTKLEDSAMYFCAGKPDRPNNEQFFGPGTRLTVL.

In its sample, this clonotype was seen many times. The rearrangement joins TRBV20-1 to TRBJ1-1; D perhaps matches TRBD1 (6 bases). The V and J ends lost 0 bases and 4 bases respectively, with 15 bases between them. The CDR3 is made up of 15 amino acids. Germline V lookup: CDR1 DFQATT, CDR2 SNEGSKA (reference sequence). The CDR3 sequence is CSARDPRTATTEAFF. The CDR3 DNA is TGCAGTGCTAGAGATCCTAGGACAGCCACCACTGAAGCTTTCTTT.

This clonotype came up a few times. DNA for the CDR3: TGTGCCAGCAGCAGACAACAAGAACGGACTGAAGCTTTCTTT. Translated, it gives CASSRQQERTEAFF. The V call is TRBV9, the J call TRBJ1-1; unclear D gene. Germline V lookup: CDR1 SGDLS, CDR2 YYNGEE. This CDR3 is 14 amino acids long. V lost 4 bases, J lost 5 bases, and 15 bases lay in between.

This clonotype was counted many times. CDR3 DNA: TGTGCCAGCAGTTTTTGGTTGGGGGCCCAAGTCACAGATACGCAGTATTTT. It is translated as CASSFWLGAQVTDTQYF. The chain carries TRBV12-3 or TRBV12-4 and TRBJ2-3; D is perhaps TRBD1 (6 bases). There are 17 residues in the CDR3. Trimming cost V 3 bases and J 2 bases, with 18 bases left between them.

The chain uses TRBV6-2 or TRBV6-3 and TRBJ2-1; 8 bases map to TRBD1. CDR1 is MNHEY, CDR2 SVGEGT, per germline. The CDR3 extends over 16 amino acids. Trimming at V came to 8 bases and at J to 9 bases, leaving 18 bases not matched to a gene. CDR3 DNA sequence: TGTGCCAGCCCAACGTGGCGGGACAGGTTTTGGAGTGAGCAGTTCTTC. Residues: CASPTWRDRFWSEQFF.

This chain joins TRBV11-2 and TRBJ2-7; tentatively, D is TRBD1 (6 bases). The V and J ends lost 4 bases and 2 bases respectively, with 24 bases between them. CDR1 SGHAT and CDR2 FQNNGV come from the germline V gene. This CDR3 region has 18 residues. The CDR3 loop reads CASSSSYPGHGRTYEQYF. The CDR3 DNA sequence: TGTGCCAGCAGCTCCTCTTACCCGGGACACGGCAGGACCTACGAGCAGTACTTC.

This clonotype came up a few times. This chain links TRBV10-3 with TRBJ1-1; TRBD1 is a possible D gene (5 bases). Trimming left V 0 bases short and J 1 base short, with 6 bases between. CDR3 length: 14 amino acids. CDR1 is ENHRY, CDR2 SYGVKD, per germline. CDR3 residues: CAISESRGNTEAFF. The CDR3 bases are TGTGCCATCAGTGAGTCGAGGGGGAACACTGAAGCTTTCTTT.

This chain links TRBV6-1 with TRBJ1-5; D perhaps matches TRBD1 (6 bases). The ends were cut back, 5 bases at V and 7 bases at J, with 15 bases in the middle. The germline V gene has CDR1 MNHNS and CDR2 SASEGT. The CDR3 covers 14 residues. The CDR3 protein is CASSPRGGAQPQHF. The CDR3 DNA is TGTGCCAGCAGTCCTCGTGGGGGGGCCCAGCCCCAGCATTTT.

The V gene is TRBV2, the J gene TRBJ2-3; 10 bases match TRBD2. V was clipped by 4 bases and J by 4 bases; unmatched bases: 5. Germline CDR1 and CDR2: SNHLY and FYNNEI. CDR3 length: 15 amino acids. The CDR3 DNA sequence: TGTGCCAGCAGTGCGCTAGCGGGGGAGGCAGATACGCAGTATTTT. Protein: CASSALAGEADTQYF.

Only a few counts were recorded for this clonotype. The rearrangement links TRBV11-3 to TRBJ2-2; 9 nucleotides line up with TRBD1. This CDR3 has 15 residues. V gave up 5 bases and J gave up 5 bases; unmatched junction bases: 6. CDR1 is SGHNT and CDR2 is YENEEA in the germline V gene. The CDR3 sequence is CASSVSGTGTGELFF. The DNA of the CDR3 is TGTGCCAGCAGCGTATCCGGGACAGGGACCGGGGAGCTGTTTTTT.

The CDR3 loop reads CASSTGTALGTGNTIYF. CDR3 nucleotides: TGCGCCAGCAGTACCGGGACGGCACTCGGAACGGGAAACACCATATATTTT. V is TRBV5-1 and J is TRBJ1-3, with a weak D call TRBD1 (5 bases). This CDR3 contains 17 residues. In germline, CDR1 is SGHRS, CDR2 YFSETQ. Between the trimmed V and J ends, which lost 5 bases and 4 bases, there was a span of 22 bases.

The chain is built from TRBV15 and TRBJ2-5, with 9 positions matching TRBD1. The CDR3 length is 16 residues. Trimming removed 1 base from V and 4 bases from J; junction bases left unmatched: 7. From germline, CDR1 is LNHNV and CDR2 YYDKDF (reference sequence). CDR3 in DNA: TGTGCCACCAGCAGAGGAGGGACAGGGTTCGGAGAGACCCAGTACTTC. Translation gives CATSRGGTGFGETQYF. The full variable domain, in which reference TRBV15 and TRBJ2-5 provide the parts outside the CDR3, is DAMVIQNPRYQVTQFGKPVTLSCSQTLNHNVMYWYQQKSSQAPKLLFHYYDKDFNNEADTPDNFQSRRPNTSFCFLDIRSPGLGDTAMYLCATSRGGTGFGETQYFGPGTRLLVL.

A few counts support this clonotype. V and J are TRBV7-3 and TRBJ2-1; tentatively, D is TRBD2 (6 bases). V was trimmed by 5 bases and J by 6 bases, leaving 17 bases between them. This CDR3 spans 15 amino acids. The germline V gene has CDR1 SGHTA and CDR2 FQGTGA. CDR3 amino acids: CASSPGTRVTNEQFF. The CDR3 DNA sequence: TGTGCCAGCAGCCCCGGGACTCGGGTTACCAATGAGCAGTTCTTC.

As to this clonotype: This may arise from a read error, as a much more abundant clone is one base away. This sequence joins TRBV24-1 and TRBJ2-7; no clear D. CDR3 length equals 13 residues. Germline CDR1 and CDR2: KGHDR and SFDVKD. Trimming pared 2 bases from V and 6 bases from J, leaving 10 bases between. The DNA of the CDR3 is TGTGCCACCAGTGATTCTCAGACCCTCGAGCAGTACTTC. Residues: CATSDSQTLEQYF.

This clonotype showed up just a few times. The rearrangement links TRBV7-8 to TRBJ2-1, with 8 bases that match TRBD2. This CDR3 has 15 residues. V lost 0 bases to trimming and J lost 9 bases; unmatched junction nucleotides: 7. Looked up from germline, CDR1 is SGHVS and CDR2 is FQNEAQ. The CDR3 here is CASSLATGGITEQFF. The CDR3 DNA is TGTGCCAGCAGCTTAGCGACGGGGGGGATTACTGAGCAGTTCTTC.

The table lists this clonotype with many counts. The chain carries TRBV7-2 and TRBJ2-3; D ambiguous. Germline V gene lookup returns CDR1 SGHTA and CDR2 FQGNSA. V lost 5 bases and J 0 bases, leaving 15 bases between the germline ends. There are 16 residues in the CDR3. The CDR3 nucleotides read TGTGCCAGCAGCCCACGAAGAGATACTAGCACAGATACGCAGTATTTT. This sequence encodes CASSPRRDTSTDTQYF.

The chain has TRBV12-3 or TRBV12-4 and TRBJ1-3; D uncertain. CDR3 length equals 13 residues. With 2 bases removed from V and 3 bases from J, the gap between germline ends came to 5 bases. The CDR3 region has the DNA TGTGCCAGCAGTTTAATCGATGGAAACACCATATATTTT. This translates into CASSLIDGNTIYF.

Many counts were recorded for this clonotype. The chain carries TRBV5-1 and TRBJ1-2; D uncertain. The CDR3 extends over 14 amino acids. Trimming left V 4 bases short and J 5 bases short, with 15 bases between. Looked up from germline, CDR1 is SGHRS and CDR2 is YFSETQ. CDR3 loop: CASSTTPGSYGYTF. The CDR3 DNA follows: TGCGCCAGCAGCACTACTCCGGGCAGTTATGGCTACACCTTC. The variable domain in full, with the rest retrieved from reference TRBV5-1 and TRBJ1-2, is KAGVTQTPRYLIKTRGQQVTLSCSPISGHRSVSWYQQTPGQGLQFLFEYFSETQRNKGNFPGRFSGRQFSNSRSEMNVSTLELGDSALYLCASSTTPGSYGYTFGSGTRLTVV.

In this sample, this clonotype turned up many times. This chain joins TRBV18 and TRBJ2-1, with D possibly matching TRBD1 (6 bases). This CDR3 has 14 residues. Per germline, CDR1 KGHSH and CDR2 LQKENI. The ends were cut back, 2 bases at V and 9 bases at J, with 14 bases in the middle. The CDR3 protein is CASSPDMDSAEQFF. In DNA form, the CDR3 reads TGTGCCAGCTCACCAGACATGGACAGCGCTGAGCAGTTCTTC. Together with reference TRBV18 and TRBJ2-1, the CDR3 gives the full variable domain: NAGVMQNPRHLVRRRGQEARLRCSPMKGHSHVYWYRQLPEEGLKFMVYLQKENIIDESGMPKERFSAEFPKEGPSILRIQQVVRGDSAAYFCASSPDMDSAEQFFGPGTRLTVL.

This clonotype was seen ten or more times. The rearrangement uses TRBV30 and TRBJ1-5, with D possibly being TRBD1 (6 bases). Germline V CDR1 and CDR2: GTSNPN, SVGIG (reference sequence). The V gene lost 3 bases and the J gene lost 5 bases, with 8 bases spanning the gap. The CDR3 has 12 amino acids. The CDR3 protein is CAWSAGDQPQHF. CDR3 nucleotide sequence: TGTGCCTGGAGCGCAGGGGATCAGCCCCAGCATTTT.